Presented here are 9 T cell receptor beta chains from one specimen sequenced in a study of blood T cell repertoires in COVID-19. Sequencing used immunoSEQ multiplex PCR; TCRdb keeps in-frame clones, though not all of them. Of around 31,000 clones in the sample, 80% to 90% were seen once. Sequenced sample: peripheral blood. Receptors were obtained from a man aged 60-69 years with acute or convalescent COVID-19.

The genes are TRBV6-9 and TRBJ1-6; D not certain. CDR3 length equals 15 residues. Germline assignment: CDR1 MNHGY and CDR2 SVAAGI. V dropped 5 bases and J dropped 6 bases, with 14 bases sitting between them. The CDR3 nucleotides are TGTGCCAGCAGTACCCCCGACCGCGGTAATTCACCCCTCCACTTT. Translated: CASSTPDRGNSPLHF.

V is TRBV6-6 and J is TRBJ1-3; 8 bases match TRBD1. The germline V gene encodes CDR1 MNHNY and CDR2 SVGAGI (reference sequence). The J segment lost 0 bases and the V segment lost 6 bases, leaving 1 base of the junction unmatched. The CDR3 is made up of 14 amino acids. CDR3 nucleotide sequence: TGTGCCAGCAGCGGGACAGGCTCTGGAAACACCATATATTTT. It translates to CASSGTGSGNTIYF.

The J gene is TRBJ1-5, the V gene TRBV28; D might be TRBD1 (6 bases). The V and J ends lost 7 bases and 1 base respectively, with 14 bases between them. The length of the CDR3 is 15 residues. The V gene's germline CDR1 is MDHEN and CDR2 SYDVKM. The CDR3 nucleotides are TGTGCCAGCAAGGAGGGGGGGCCAAGCAATCAGCCCCAGCATTTT. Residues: CASKEGGPSNQPQHF.

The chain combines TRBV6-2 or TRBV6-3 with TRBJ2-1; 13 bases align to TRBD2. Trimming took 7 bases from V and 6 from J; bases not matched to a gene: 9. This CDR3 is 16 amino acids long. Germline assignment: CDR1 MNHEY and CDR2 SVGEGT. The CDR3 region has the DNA TGTGCCAGCACCCCCCGACTAGCGGGGGGCGGCAATGAGCAGTTCTTC. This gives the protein CASTPRLAGGGNEQFF.

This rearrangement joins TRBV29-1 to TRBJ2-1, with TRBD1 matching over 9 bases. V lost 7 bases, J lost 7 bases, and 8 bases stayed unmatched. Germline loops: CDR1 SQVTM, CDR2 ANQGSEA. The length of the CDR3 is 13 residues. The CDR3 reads CSGGTGTGNEQFF. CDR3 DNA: TGCAGCGGAGGGACAGGGACGGGGAATGAGCAGTTCTTC.

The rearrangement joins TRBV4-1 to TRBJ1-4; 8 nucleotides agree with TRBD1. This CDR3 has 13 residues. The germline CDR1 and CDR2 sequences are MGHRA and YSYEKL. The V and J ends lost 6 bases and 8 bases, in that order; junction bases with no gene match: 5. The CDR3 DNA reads TGCGCCAGCAGGGAGACAGGGGACGAAAAACTGTTTTTT. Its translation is CASRETGDEKLFF.

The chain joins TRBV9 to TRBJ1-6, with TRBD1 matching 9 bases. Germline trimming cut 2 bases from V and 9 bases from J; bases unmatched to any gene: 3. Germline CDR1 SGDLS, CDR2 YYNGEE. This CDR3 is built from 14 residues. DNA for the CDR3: TGTGCCAGCAGCGTCCACAGGGGGCTTTCACCCCTCCACTTT. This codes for CASSVHRGLSPLHF.

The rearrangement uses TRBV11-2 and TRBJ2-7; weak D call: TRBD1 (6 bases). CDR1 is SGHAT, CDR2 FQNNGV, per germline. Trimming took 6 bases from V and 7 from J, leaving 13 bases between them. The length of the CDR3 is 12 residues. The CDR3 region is CASSRDRSEQYF. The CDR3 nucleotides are TGTGCCAGCAGTCGAGACAGGAGTGAGCAGTACTTC.

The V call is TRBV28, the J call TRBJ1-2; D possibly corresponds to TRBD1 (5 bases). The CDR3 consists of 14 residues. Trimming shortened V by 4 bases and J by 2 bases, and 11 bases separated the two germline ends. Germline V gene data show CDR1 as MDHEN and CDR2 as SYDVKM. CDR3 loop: CASSSRQLNYGYTF. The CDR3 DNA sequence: TGTGCCAGCAGTTCACGACAGCTCAACTATGGCTACACCTTC.